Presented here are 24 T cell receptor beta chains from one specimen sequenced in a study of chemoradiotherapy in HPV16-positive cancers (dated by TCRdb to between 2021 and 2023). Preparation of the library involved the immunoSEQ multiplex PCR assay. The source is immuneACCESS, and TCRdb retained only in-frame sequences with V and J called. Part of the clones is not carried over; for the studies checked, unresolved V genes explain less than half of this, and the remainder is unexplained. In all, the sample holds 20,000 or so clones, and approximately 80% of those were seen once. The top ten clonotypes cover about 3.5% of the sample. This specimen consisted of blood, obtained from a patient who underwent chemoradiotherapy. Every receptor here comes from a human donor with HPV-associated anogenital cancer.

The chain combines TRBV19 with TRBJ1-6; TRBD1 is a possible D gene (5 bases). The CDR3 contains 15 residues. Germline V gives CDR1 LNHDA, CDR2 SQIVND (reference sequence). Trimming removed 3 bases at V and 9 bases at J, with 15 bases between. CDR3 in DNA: TGTGCCAGTAGTATTTACGGGACGGCATCTTCACCCCTCCACTTT. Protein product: CASSIYGTASSPLHF.

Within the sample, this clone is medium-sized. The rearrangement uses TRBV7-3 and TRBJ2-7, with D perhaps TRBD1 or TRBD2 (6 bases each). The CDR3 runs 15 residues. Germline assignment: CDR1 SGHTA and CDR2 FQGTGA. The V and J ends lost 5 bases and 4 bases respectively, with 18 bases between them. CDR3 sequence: CASSLGGHRRYEQYF. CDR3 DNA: TGTGCCAGCAGCCTTGGGGGGCATCGAAGGTACGAGCAGTACTTC.

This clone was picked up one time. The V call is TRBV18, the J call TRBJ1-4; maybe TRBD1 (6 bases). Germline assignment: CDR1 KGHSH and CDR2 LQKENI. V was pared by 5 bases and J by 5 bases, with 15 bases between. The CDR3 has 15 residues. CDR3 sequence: CASSVRTAENEKLFF. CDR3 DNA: TGTGCCAGCTCAGTACGGACAGCCGAGAATGAAAAACTGTTTTTT.

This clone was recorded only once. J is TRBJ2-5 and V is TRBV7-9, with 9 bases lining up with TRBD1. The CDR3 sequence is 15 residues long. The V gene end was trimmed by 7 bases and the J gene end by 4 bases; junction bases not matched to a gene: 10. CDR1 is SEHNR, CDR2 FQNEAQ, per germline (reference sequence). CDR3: CASTPAGTGRETQYF. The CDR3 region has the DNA TGTGCCAGCACCCCGGCCGGGACAGGGAGAGAGACCCAGTACTTC.

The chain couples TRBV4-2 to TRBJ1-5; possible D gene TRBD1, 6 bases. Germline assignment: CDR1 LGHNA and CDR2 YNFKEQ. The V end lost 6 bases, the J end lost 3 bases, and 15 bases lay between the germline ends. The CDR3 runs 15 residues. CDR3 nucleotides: TGTGCCAGCAGTCCTAAGTGGGGGGCCAATCAGCCCCAGCATTTT. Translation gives CASSPKWGANQPQHF.

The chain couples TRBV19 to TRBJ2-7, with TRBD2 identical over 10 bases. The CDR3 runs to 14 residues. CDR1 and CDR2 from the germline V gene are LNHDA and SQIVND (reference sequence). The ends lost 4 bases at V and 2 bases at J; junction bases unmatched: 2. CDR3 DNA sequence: TGTGCCAGTAGTAAACTAGCGGGGACCTACGAGCAGTACTTC. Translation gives CASSKLAGTYEQYF.

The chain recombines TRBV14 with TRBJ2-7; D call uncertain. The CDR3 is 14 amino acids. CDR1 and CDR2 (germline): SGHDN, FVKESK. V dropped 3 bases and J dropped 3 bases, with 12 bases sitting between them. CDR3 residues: CASSHLGGGYEQYF. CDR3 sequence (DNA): TGTGCCAGCAGCCACCTAGGTGGTGGCTACGAGCAGTACTTC.

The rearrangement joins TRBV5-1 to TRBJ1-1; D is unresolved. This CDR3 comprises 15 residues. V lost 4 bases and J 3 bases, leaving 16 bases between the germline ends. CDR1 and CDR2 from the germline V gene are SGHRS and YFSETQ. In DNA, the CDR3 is TGCGCCAGCAGCCTGACGGACCCGAGTTACACTGAAGCTTTCTTT. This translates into CASSLTDPSYTEAFF.

CDR3 region: CASSFTGYGYTF. Written as DNA, the CDR3 is TGTGCCAGCAGCTTTACAGGCTATGGCTACACCTTC. The chain carries TRBV11-2 and TRBJ1-2; tentatively, D is TRBD1 (5 bases). Germline loops: CDR1 SGHAT, CDR2 FQNNGV. The CDR3 consists of 12 residues. V was cut by 3 bases and J by 4 bases, with 6 bases left in between.

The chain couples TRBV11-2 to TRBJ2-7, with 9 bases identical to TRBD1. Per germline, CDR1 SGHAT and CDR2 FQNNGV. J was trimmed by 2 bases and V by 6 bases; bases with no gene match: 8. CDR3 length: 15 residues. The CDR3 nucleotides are TGTGCCAGCAGAGAATGGGGGACAGGGCCCTACGAGCAGTACTTC. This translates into CASREWGTGPYEQYF.

In DNA, the CDR3 is TGTGCCAGCAGTCTCAGGGCGCCTTTGACTAGCGGGGGTACCTACGAGCAGTACTTC. The encoded protein is CASSLRAPLTSGGTYEQYF. This chain connects TRBV27 to TRBJ2-7, with 12 bases aligning to TRBD2. Per the germline V gene, CDR1 is MNHEY and CDR2 is SMNVEV (reference sequence). CDR3 length equals 19 residues. The junction had 16 bases not matched to a gene; V was cut back by 5 bases and J by 2 bases.

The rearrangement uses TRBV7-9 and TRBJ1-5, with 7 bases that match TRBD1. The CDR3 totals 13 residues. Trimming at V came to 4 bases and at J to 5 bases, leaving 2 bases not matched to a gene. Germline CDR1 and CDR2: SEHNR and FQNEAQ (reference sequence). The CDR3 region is CASSSRGDQPQHF. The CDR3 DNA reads TGTGCCAGCAGCTCCAGGGGGGATCAGCCCCAGCATTTT.

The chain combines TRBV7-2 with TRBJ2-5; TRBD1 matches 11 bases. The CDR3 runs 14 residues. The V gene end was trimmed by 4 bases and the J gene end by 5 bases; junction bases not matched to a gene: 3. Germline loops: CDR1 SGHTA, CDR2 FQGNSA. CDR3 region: CASSSDRGLETQYF. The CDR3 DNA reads TGTGCCAGCAGCTCGGACAGGGGGCTTGAGACCCAGTACTTC. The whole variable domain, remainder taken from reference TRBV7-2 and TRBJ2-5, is GAGVSQSPSNKVTEKGKDVELRCDPISGHTALYWYRQSLGQGLEFLIYFQGNSAPDKSGLPSDRFSAERTGGSVSTLTIQRTQQEDSAVYLCASSSDRGLETQYFGPGTRLLVL.

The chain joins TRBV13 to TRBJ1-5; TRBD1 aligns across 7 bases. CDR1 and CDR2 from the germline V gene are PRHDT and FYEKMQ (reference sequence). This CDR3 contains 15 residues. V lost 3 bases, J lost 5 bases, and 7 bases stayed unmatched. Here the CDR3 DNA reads TGTGCCAGCAGCTTGGGAGGGGGCCGGGATCAGCCCCAGCATTTT. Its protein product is CASSLGGGRDQPQHF.

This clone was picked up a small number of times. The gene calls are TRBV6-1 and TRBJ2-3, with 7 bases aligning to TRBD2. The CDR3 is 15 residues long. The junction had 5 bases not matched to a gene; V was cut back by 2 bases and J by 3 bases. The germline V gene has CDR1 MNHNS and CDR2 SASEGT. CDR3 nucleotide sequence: TGTGCCAGCAGTGAAATAGACGGGGGGACAGATACGCAGTATTTT. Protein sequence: CASSEIDGGTDTQYF.

Here the CDR3 reads CASSTRAGESTDTQYF. The CDR3 DNA reads TGTGCCAGTAGTACTCGGGCGGGGGAGAGCACAGATACGCAGTATTTT. This chain connects TRBV19 to TRBJ2-3; 7 bases match TRBD2. The germline gives CDR1 LNHDA, CDR2 SQIVND (reference sequence). Trimming cost V 4 bases and J 0 bases; bases outside gene matches: 7. CDR3 size: 16 residues.

For the CDR3, the DNA is TGTGCCAGCAGCGTAAGGGATCGCACAGATACGCAGTATTTT. Protein product: CASSVRDRTDTQYF. This sequence joins TRBV9 and TRBJ2-3; D is uncertain. The CDR3 totals 14 residues. In germline, CDR1 is SGDLS, CDR2 YYNGEE. V was cut by 1 base and J by 1 base, with 7 bases left in between.

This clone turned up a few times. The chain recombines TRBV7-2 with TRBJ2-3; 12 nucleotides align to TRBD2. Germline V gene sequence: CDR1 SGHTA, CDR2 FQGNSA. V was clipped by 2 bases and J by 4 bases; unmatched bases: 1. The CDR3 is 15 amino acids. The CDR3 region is CASSLLAGGPDTQYF. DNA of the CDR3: TGTGCCAGCAGCTTACTAGCGGGGGGGCCAGATACGCAGTATTTT.

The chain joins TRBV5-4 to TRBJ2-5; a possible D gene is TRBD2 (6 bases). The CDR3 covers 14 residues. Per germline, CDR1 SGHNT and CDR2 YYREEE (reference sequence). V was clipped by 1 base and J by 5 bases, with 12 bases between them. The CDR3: CASSLWRGGETQYF. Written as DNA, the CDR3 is TGTGCCAGCAGCTTGTGGAGGGGTGGTGAGACCCAGTACTTC. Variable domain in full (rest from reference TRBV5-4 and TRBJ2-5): ETGVTQSPTHLIKTRGQQVTLRCSSQSGHNTVSWYQQALGQGPQFIFQYYREEENGRGNFPPRFSGLQFPNYSSELNVNALELDDSALYLCASSLWRGGETQYFGPGTRLLVL.

CDR3 protein: CASSRGRGEVDEQFF. DNA for the CDR3: TGCGCCAGCAGCCGGGGAAGGGGGGAAGTCGATGAGCAGTTCTTC. The chain recombines TRBV4-1 with TRBJ2-1; TRBD1 or TRBD2 may be the D gene (6 bases each). With 4 bases removed from V and 8 bases from J, the gap between germline ends came to 18 bases. This CDR3 has 15 amino acids. Per the germline V gene, CDR1 is MGHRA and CDR2 is YSYEKL.

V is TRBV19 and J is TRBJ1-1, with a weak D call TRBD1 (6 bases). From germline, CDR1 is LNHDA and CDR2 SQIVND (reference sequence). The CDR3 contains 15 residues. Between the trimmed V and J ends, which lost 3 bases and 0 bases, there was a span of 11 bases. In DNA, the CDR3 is TGTGCCAGTAGTATCCGGACAGACCTGAACACTGAAGCTTTCTTT. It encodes CASSIRTDLNTEAFF. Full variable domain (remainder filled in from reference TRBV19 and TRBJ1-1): DGGITQSPKYLFRKEGQNVTLSCEQNLNHDAMYWYRQDPGQGLRLIYYSQIVNDFQKGDIAEGYSVSREKKESFPLTVTSAQKNPTAFYLCASSIRTDLNTEAFFGQGTRLTVV.

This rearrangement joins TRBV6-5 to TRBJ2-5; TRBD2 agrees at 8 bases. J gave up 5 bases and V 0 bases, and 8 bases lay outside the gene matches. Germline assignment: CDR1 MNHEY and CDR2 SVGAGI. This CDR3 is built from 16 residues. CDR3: CASSYSGLGFGETQYF. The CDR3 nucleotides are TGTGCCAGCAGTTACTCGGGACTAGGGTTTGGGGAGACCCAGTACTTC.

CDR3 amino acids: CASSFPYGQLLDTGELFF. CDR3 in DNA: TGTGCCAGCAGTTTCCCTTACGGACAGCTACTCGACACCGGGGAGCTGTTTTTT. The V and J genes are TRBV28 and TRBJ2-2; D may be TRBD1 (6 bases). This CDR3 comprises 18 residues. V dropped 3 bases and J dropped 3 bases, with 20 bases sitting between them. Germline CDR1 MDHEN, CDR2 SYDVKM.

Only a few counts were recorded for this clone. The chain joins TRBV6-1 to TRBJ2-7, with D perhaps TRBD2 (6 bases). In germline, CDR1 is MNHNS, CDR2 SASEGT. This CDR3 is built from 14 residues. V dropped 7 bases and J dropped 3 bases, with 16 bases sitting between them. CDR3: CASTEGGRIYEQYF. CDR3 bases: TGTGCCAGCACCGAAGGTGGGAGGATCTACGAGCAGTACTTC.